This entry describes one TCR beta chain. This sample stems from a study of tumor-infiltrating lymphocytes in localized non-small cell lung cancer. Study in general: From each patient, both tumor and uninvolved lung, non-adjacent to tumor, were sampled.

Per the germline V gene, CDR1 is MNHEY and CDR2 is SVGAGI. There are 16 residues in the CDR3. Losses at the gene ends were 0 bases for V and 8 bases for J; bases not matched to a gene: 6. Method: immunoSEQ multiplex PCR; TCRdb's copy keeps in-frame clones and lacks some. This sample yields 14,000 or so clones, of which around 70% are seen a single time; 22% belongs to the top ten. J is TRBJ1-6 and V is TRBV6-5; 8 nucleotides agree with TRBD1. The specimen was uninvolved lung tissue not adjacent to the tumor. The source is a human donor with non-small cell lung cancer. CDR3 bases: TGTGCCAGCAGTTACTCCGGACAGGGAAGTGATTCACCCCTCCACTTT. This codes for CASSYSGQGSDSPLHF.